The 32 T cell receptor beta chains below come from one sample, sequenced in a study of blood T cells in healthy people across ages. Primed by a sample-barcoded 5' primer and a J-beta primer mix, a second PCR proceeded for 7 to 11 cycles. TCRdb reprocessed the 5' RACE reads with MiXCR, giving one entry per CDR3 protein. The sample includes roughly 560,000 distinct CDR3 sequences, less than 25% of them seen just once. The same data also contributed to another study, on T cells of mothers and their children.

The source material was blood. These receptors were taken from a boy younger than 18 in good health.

The CDR3 reads CASSQEPGGVDTEAFF. CDR3 in DNA: TGCGCCAGCAGCCAAGAACCGGGGGGAGTCGACACTGAAGCTTTCTTT. The chain uses TRBV4-3 and TRBJ1-1; weak D call: TRBD1 (5 bases). This CDR3 spans 16 amino acids. V lost 0 bases and J 3 bases, leaving 14 bases between the germline ends. Per germline, CDR1 LGHNA and CDR2 YSLEER.

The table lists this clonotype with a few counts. The CDR3 protein is CASSATGTQRETQYF. CDR3 sequence (DNA): TGTGCCAGCAGTGCAACAGGGACCCAGAGGGAGACCCAGTACTTC. The chain links TRBV6-1 to TRBJ2-5, with a possible D match to TRBD1 (6 bases). Germline V gives CDR1 MNHNS, CDR2 SASEGT. Trimming removed 4 bases from V and 5 bases from J, with 17 bases in between. This CDR3 comprises 15 residues.

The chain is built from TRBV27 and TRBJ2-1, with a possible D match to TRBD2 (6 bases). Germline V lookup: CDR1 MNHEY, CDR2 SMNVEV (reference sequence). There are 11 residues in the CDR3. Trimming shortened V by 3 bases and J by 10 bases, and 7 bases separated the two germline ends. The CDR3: CASSLGLEQFF. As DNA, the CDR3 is TGTGCCAGCAGTTTGGGACTGGAGCAGTTCTTC.

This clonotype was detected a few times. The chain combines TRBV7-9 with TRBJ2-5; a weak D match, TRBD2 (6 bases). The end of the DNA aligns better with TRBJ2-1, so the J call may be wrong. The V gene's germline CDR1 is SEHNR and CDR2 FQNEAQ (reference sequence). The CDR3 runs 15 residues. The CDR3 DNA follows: TGTGCCAGCAGCTCAGGAGGGCCTGTCTACAATGAGCAGTTCTTC. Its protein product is CASSSGGPVYNEQFF.

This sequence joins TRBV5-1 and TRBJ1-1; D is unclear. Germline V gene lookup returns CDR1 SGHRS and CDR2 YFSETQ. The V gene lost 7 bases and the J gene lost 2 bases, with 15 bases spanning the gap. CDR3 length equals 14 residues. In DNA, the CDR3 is TGCGCCAGCCAACGGGGTTCAGGAAACACTGAAGCTTTCTTT. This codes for CASQRGSGNTEAFF.

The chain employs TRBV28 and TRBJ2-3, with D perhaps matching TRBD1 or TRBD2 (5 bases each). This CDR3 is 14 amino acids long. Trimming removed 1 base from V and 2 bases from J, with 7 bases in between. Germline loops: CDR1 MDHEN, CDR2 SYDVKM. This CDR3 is CASSLLGPTDTQYF. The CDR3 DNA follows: TGTGCCAGCAGTTTATTGGGACCCACAGATACGCAGTATTTT.

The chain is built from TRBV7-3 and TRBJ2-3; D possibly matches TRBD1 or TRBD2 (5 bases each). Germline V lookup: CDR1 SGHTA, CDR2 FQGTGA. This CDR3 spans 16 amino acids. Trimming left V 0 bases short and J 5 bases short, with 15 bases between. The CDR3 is CASSLTGTGREDTQYF. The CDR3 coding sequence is TGTGCCAGCAGCTTAACCGGGACGGGCCGGGAAGATACGCAGTATTTT.

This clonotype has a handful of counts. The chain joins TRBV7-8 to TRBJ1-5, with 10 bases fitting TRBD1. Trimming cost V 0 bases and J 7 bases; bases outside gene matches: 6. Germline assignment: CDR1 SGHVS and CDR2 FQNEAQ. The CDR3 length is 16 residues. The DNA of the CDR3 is TGTGCCAGCAGCTTAGCTCGGGACAGGGGACGGCAGCCCCAGCATTTT. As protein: CASSLARDRGRQPQHF.

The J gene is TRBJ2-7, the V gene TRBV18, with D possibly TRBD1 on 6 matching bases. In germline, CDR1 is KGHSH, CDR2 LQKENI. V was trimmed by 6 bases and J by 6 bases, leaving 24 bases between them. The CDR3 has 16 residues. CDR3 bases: TGTGCCAGCTCCCAGCTAAGTGGGACAACTCGCCCCGAGCAGTACTTC. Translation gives CASSQLSGTTRPEQYF.

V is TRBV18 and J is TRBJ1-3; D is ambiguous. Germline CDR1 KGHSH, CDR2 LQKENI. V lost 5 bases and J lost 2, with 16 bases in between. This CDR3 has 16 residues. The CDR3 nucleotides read TGTGCCAGCTCATCTTCGATTCCGCAAGCTGGAAACACCATATATTTT. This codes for CASSSSIPQAGNTIYF.

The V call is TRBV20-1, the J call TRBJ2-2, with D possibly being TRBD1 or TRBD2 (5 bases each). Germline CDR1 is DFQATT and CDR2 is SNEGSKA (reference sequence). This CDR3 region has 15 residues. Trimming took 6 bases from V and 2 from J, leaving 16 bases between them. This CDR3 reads CSAAGKRGNTGELFF. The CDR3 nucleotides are TGCAGTGCAGCCGGGAAGAGGGGAAACACCGGGGAGCTGTTTTTT.

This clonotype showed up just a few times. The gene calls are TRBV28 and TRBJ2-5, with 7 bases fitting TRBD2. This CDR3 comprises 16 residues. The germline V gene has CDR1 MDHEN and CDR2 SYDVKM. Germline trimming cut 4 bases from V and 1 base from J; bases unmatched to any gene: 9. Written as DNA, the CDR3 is TGTGCCAGCAGTTGGATCCTACTAGCGACCCAAGAGACCCAGTACTTC. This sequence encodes CASSWILLATQETQYF.

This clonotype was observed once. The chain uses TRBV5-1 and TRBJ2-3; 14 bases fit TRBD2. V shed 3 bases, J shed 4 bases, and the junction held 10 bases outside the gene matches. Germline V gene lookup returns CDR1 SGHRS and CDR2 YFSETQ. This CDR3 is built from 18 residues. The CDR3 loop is CASSSSPGLAGDPDTQYF. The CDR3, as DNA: TGCGCCAGCAGCTCTTCCCCGGGACTAGCGGGAGACCCAGATACGCAGTATTTT.

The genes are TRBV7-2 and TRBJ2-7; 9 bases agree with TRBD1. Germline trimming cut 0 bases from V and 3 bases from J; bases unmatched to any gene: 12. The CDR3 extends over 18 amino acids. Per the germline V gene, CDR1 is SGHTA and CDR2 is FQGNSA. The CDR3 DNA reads TGTGCCAGCAGCTTAGCGATCGGGACAGGGACATATCGCTACGAGCAGTACTTC. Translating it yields CASSLAIGTGTYRYEQYF.

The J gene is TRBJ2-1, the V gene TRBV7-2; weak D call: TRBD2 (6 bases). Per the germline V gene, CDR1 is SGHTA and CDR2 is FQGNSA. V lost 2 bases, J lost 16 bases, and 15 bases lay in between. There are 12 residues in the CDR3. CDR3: CASSLPGLVVFF. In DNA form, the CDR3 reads TGTGCCAGCAGCTTACCGGGACTGGTAGTTTTCTTC. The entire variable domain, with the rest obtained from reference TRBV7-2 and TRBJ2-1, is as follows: GAGVSQSPSNKVTEKGKDVELRCDPISGHTALYWYRQSLGQGLEFLIYFQGNSAPDKSGLPSDRFSAERTGGSVSTLTIQRTQQEDSAVYLCASSLPGLVVFFGPGTRLTVL.

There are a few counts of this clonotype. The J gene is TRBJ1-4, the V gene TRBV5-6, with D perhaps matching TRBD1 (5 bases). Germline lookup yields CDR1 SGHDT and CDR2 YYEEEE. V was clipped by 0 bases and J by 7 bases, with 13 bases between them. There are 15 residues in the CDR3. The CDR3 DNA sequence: TGTGCCAGCAGCTTGGCCAGGGTGCGGGTTGAAAAACTGTTTTTT. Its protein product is CASSLARVRVEKLFF.

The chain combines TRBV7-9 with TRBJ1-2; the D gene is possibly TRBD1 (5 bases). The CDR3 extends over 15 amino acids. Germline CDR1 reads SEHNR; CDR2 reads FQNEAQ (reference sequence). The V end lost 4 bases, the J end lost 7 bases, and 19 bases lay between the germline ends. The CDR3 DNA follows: TGTGCCAGCAGCTCGGGACCGGTGCGGGGCAGTGGCTACACCTTC. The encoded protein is CASSSGPVRGSGYTF.

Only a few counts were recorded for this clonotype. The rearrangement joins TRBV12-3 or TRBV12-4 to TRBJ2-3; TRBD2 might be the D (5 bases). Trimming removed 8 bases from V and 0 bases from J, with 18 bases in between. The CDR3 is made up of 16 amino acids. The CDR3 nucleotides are TGTGCCAGCCCCTTGGGTCCTGGCGGGAGCACAGATACGCAGTATTTT. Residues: CASPLGPGGSTDTQYF.

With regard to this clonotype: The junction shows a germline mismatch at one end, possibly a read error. The CDR3 spells CANSYDRSSYEQYF. The DNA for the CDR3 is TGCGCCAACAGCTACGACAGGAGCTCCTACGAGCAGTACTTC. The J gene is TRBJ2-7, the V gene TRBV5-1; D might be TRBD1 (6 bases). The CDR3 consists of 14 residues. In germline, CDR1 is SGHRS, CDR2 YFSETQ. The full variable domain, rest sourced from reference TRBV5-1 and TRBJ2-7, is KAGVTQTPRYLIKTRGQQVTLSCSPISGHRSVSWYQQTPGQGLQFLFEYFSETQRNKGNFPGRFSGRQFSNSRSEMNVSTLELGDSALYLCANSYDRSSYEQYFGPGTRLTVT.

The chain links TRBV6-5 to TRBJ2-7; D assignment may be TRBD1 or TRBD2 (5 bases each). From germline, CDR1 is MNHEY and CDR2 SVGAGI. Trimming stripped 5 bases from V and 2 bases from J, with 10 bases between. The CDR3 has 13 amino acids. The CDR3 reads CASSKVGAYEQYF. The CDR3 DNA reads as TGTGCCAGCAGTAAGGTGGGGGCCTACGAGCAGTACTTC.

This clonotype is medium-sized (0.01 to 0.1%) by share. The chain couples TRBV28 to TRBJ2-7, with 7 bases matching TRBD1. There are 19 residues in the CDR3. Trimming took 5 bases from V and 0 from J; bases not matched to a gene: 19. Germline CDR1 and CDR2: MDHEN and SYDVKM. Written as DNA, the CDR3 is TGTGCCAGCAGTCCCCGTTATGCCAGGACAGGCAGTAGCTCCTACGAGCAGTACTTC. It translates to CASSPRYARTGSSSYEQYF.

CDR3 DNA: TGCAGCGTGGGGGGACCTGGGGAGACCCAGTACTTC. Translating gives CSVGGPGETQYF. The rearrangement uses TRBV29-1 and TRBJ2-5, with D possibly being TRBD2 (6 bases). Germline assignment: CDR1 SQVTM and CDR2 ANQGSEA. The CDR3 loop spans 12 amino acids. V was trimmed by 6 bases and J by 5 bases, leaving 13 bases between them.

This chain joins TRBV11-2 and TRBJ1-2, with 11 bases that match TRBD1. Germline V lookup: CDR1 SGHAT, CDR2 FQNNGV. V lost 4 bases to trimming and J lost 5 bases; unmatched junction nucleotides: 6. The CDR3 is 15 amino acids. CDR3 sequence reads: CASSSRTGGTYGYTF. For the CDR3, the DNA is TGTGCCAGCAGCTCGCGGACAGGGGGCACTTATGGCTACACCTTC.

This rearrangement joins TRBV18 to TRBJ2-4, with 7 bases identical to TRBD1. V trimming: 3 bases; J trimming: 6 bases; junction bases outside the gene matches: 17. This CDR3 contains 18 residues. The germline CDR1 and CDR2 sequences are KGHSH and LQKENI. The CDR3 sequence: CASSPPSSGRGKRNIQYF. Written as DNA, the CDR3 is TGTGCCAGCTCACCGCCCTCATCTGGCAGGGGGAAAAGAAACATTCAGTACTTC.

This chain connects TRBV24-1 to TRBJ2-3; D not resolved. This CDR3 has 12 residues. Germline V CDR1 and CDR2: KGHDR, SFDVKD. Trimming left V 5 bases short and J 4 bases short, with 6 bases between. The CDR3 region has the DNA TGTGCCACCAGTGGAACTGCAGATACGCAGTATTTT. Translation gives CATSGTADTQYF.

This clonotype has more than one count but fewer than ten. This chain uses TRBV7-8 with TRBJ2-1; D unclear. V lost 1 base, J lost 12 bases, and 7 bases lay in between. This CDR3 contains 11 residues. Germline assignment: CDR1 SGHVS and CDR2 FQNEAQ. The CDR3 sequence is CASSLVGMQFF. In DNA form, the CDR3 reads TGTGCCAGCAGCTTAGTAGGAATGCAGTTCTTC.

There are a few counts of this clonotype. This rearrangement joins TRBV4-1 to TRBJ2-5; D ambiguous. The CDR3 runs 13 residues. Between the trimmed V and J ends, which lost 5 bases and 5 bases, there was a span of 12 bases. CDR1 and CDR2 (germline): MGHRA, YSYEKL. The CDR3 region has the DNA TGCGCCAGCAGCAGTCTGAGTGCTGAGACCCAGTACTTC. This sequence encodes CASSSLSAETQYF.

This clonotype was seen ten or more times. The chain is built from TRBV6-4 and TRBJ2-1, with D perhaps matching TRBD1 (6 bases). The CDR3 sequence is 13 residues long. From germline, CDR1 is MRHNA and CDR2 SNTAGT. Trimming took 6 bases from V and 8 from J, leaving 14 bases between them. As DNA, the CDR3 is TGTGCCAGCAGCCGGGGTTACAGGGATGAGCAGTTCTTC. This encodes CASSRGYRDEQFF.

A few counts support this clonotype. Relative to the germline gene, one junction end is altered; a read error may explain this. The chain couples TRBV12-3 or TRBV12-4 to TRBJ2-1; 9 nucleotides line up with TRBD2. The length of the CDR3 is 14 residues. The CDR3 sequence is CASSLISGSNERFF. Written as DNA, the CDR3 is TGTGCCAGCAGTTTGATTAGCGGGAGCAATGAGCGGTTCTTC.

The CDR3: CASSLRQTATYEQYF. The CDR3 nucleotides read TGTGCCAGCAGCTTACGGCAGACAGCAACCTACGAGCAGTACTTC. The chain carries TRBV7-9 and TRBJ2-5, with D perhaps TRBD1 (5 bases). The J call is uncertain, as TRBJ2-7 better fits the DNA end. Germline loops: CDR1 SEHNR, CDR2 FQNEAQ (reference sequence). CDR3 length: 15 amino acids.

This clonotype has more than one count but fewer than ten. The CDR3 sequence is CASSQGPKGVQYF. The CDR3 DNA sequence: TGTGCCAGCAGCCAAGGGCCGAAAGGCGTCCAGTACTTC. The V and J genes are TRBV14 and TRBJ2-5, with unresolved D. Looked up from germline, CDR1 is SGHDN and CDR2 is FVKESK. V was shortened by 1 base and J by 10 bases, with 13 bases between the two germline ends. This CDR3 spans 13 amino acids.

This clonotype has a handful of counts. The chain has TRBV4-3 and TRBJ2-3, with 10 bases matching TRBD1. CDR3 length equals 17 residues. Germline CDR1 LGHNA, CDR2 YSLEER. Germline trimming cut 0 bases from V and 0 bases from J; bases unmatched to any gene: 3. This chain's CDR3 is CASSQDPGQGSTDTQYF. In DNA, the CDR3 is TGCGCCAGCAGCCAAGATCCGGGACAGGGGAGCACAGATACGCAGTATTTT.